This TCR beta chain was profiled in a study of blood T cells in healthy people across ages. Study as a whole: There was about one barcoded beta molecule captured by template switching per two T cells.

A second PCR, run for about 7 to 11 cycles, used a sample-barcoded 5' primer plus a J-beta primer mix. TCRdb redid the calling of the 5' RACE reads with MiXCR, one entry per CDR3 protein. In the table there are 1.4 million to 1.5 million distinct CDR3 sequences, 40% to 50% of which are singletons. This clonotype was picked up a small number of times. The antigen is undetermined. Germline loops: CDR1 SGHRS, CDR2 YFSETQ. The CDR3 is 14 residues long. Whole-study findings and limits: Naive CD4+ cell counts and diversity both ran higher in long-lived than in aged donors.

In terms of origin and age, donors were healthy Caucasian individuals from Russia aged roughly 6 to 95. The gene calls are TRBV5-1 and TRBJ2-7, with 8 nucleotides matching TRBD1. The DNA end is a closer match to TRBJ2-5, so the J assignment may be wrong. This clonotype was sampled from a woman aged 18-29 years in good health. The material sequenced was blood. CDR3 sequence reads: CASRTGQVFGTQYF. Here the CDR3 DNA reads TGCGCCAGCAGAACGGGACAGGTCTTCGGGACCCAGTACTTC.